This note documents a single T cell receptor beta chain sequence. Its target is unknown. The data are from a study of T cells in localized non-small cell lung cancer. Generated by immunoSEQ multiplex PCR, the TCRdb table keeps only in-frame clones and is missing some. The sample includes 130,000 or so clones, 70% to 90% of them seen just once. Points from the study as a whole: Adjacent lung exhibited a median of approximately 59 among the 100 most abundant tumor clones.

Germline CDR1 is SGHDT and CDR2 is YYEEEE. The CDR3 sequence is 15 residues long. Trimming removed 0 bases from V and 3 bases from J; junction bases left unmatched: 4. The rearrangement uses TRBV5-6 and TRBJ2-3; 7 bases map to TRBD2. The sequence was collected from a female donor at least 60 years old with stage I lung adenocarcinoma. This sample comprised peripheral blood, obtained before any cancer treatment. The CDR3 sequence: CASSLGGSSTDTQYF. In nucleotides, the CDR3 is TGTGCCAGCAGCTTGGGCGGGAGTTCAACAGATACGCAGTATTTT.